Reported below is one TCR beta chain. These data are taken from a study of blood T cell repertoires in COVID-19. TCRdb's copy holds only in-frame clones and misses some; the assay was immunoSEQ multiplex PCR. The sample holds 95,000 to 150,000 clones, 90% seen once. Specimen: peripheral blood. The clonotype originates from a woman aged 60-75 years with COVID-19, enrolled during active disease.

Written as DNA, the CDR3 is TGTGCCAGCAGTTTAGGGAGTGAATCAGGGGAGCTGTTTTTT. Protein sequence: CASSLGSESGELFF. V and J are TRBV27 and TRBJ2-2, with a weak D call TRBD2 (5 bases). There are 14 residues in the CDR3. The V gene's germline CDR1 is MNHEY and CDR2 SMNVEV (reference sequence). The V end was cut by 2 bases, the J end by 8 bases, with 12 bases between.